This T cell receptor (beta chain) appears in the sequencing data of a study of T cell changes during pregnancy in multiple sclerosis. Only in-frame clones appear in the TCRdb table, and some are missing; sequencing was by immunoSEQ multiplex PCR. The table has 95,000 to 150,000 clones, under 95% seen once; the top ten hold approximately 6.3%. CDR1 is GTSNPN, CDR2 SVGIG, per germline (reference sequence). CDR3 length: 14 amino acids. V lost 4 bases and J lost 4, with 14 bases in between. The sample was peripheral blood, taken before pregnancy. The TCR was taken from a female donor with multiple sclerosis, enrolled in a pregnancy study. The chain carries TRBV30 and TRBJ1-5; TRBD1 is a possible D gene (5 bases). Here the CDR3 DNA reads TGTGCCTGGACGGAGGGGATGGGTAATCAGCCCCAGCATTTT. The encoded protein is CAWTEGMGNQPQHF.